This TCR beta chain was obtained from a study of metastatic and nonmetastatic thyroid tumors. The V gene end was trimmed by 6 bases and the J gene end by 4 bases; junction bases not matched to a gene: 8. The CDR3 spans 14 residues. Germline V gene sequence: CDR1 MDHEN, CDR2 SYDVKM. TCRdb reanalyzed the PCR reads with MiXCR. The table shows around 5,900 clones, with roughly 35% occurring only once. All patients reached thyroid surgery having received no treatment beforehand. The sample comprised tumor tissue. The receptor was isolated from a male donor with papillary thyroid cancer or a benign thyroid nodule (not recorded which). Some clones in this sample may be carry-over from other donors' samples. The rearrangement uses TRBV28 and TRBJ1-2; 7 bases match TRBD1. CDR3 sequence reads: CASSISTGSYGYTF. CDR3 DNA sequence: TGTGCCAGCAGCATATCGACAGGGAGCTATGGCTACACCTTC.